This TCR beta chain was sequenced during a study of cytomegalovirus exposure and HLA in healthy donors (dated by TCRdb to about 2017). Broadly, across the study: According to an earlier analysis of 587 of the donors, about 180 million T cells yielded approximately 120 million unique TCR beta sequences and roughly 280 Gb of sequence data. Approximately 300 gigabases of sequencing data and 75 million to 85 million unique TCR sequences made up an early release that covered around 640 HLA-typed donors. The aim of the study was to test whether cataloging public T cell receptors could identify signatures of past pathogen exposure. Of the roughly 400 genotyped donors, approximately 80% fell in the genetic ancestry cluster associated with self-reported Caucasian donors. In the later analysis, no new phenotypic data were used to find candidate immune exposures; instead, reliance was placed on TCR beta sequences and their occurrence across donors. Using immunosequencing, the study profiled T cell repertoires from 666 subjects and related those repertoires to cytomegalovirus serostatus. All discovery cohort repertoires had been generated using a single sequencing platform. A later genetic analysis used genome-wide SNP genotypes for about 65% of the roughly 700 donors, treating that subset as a discovery cohort. Several DR-DQ haplotypes were treated as single units for association and clustering because of strong linkage in the cohort. Among a few hundred genotyped donors of the cohort, an average of approximately 240,000 unique TCR beta nucleotide sequences were sequenced per donor, about a sixth of them non-productive. HLA typing covered class I and class II loci at four-digit resolution. A later analysis re-analyzed previously published TCR beta repertoires from 666 donors and added high-resolution HLA genotyping to study TCR occurrence patterns. Alongside the repertoire data, information on donor age, sex, ethnicity and CMV serostatus was compiled. Typing coverage differed by locus: A, B, C, DRB1 and DQB1 were typed in about 629-640 donors, DQA1 in about 560, DPA1 in 600 to 610, and DPB1 in about 450. To predict cytomegalovirus infection status, the study brought together high-throughput TCR immunosequencing, statistical association of individual TCRs with disease status, and machine learning. An earlier analysis of 587 of the donors used high-throughput TCR beta sequencing to judge whether each TCR beta V gene segment behaved as functional or pseudogenic. Along with the roughly 610-subject first cohort, a separate validation cohort of 120 different subjects was used.

Library preparation employed the immunoSEQ multiplex PCR assay. The multiplex PCR relied on a mix of 60 forward primers for TCR Vbeta segments and 13 reverse primers for TCR Jbeta segments. The CDR3 region of rearranged TCR beta genes was amplified from genomic DNA by a multiplex PCR assay. The amplified TCR beta libraries were sequenced on the Illumina HiSeq System as 87-base-pair reads. Per the authors' processing: A later analysis counted about 80 million unique TCR beta chains across the 650 to 800 repertoires, and approximately 11 million of these chains were shared by at least two donors. To remove PCR and sequencing errors, raw reads were error-corrected and collapsed into unique sequences using a nearest-neighbor algorithm that merged closely related sequences. V, D and J gene segments were assigned by aligning CDR3 sequences to IMGT reference sequences. For a sequence to be retained, a match of at least six nucleotides was required to both a V gene segment and a J gene segment. Rearrangements were classified as productive when the CDR3 lacked stop codons and remained in frame with V and J, and all other rearrangements were classified as non-productive. Following IMGT convention, CDR3 was defined as the stretch from the second conserved V-encoded cysteine up to the conserved J-encoded phenylalanine. The earlier analysis of fewer than 750 of the donors excluded sequences that lacked an unambiguous match to a single V gene segment. In an earlier analysis of approximately 560 of the donors, a V segment was called functional when productive rearrangements were above 56.7%, and segregating when the standard deviation between donors exceeded 5%. To diagnose cytomegalovirus status from the catalog of TCR beta chain sequences, a statistical classification framework was built. In a later analysis, TCR nucleotide sequences were compared against IMGT/GENE-DB human TR gene sequences so that V and J genes could be assigned. In a later analysis, CDR3 sequences and most-parsimonious VDJ recombination scenarios were assigned using the TCRdist pipeline. In a later analysis, every TCR beta chain was defined by the combination of its CDR3 amino acid sequence and its V-gene family, and reads without a unique V-gene family were dropped. To address suspected cross-contamination and a sequencing artifact, a later analysis removed 450 to 700 highly shared, low-generation-probability nucleotide sequences. For each public chain, a later analysis derived a clonal expansion index from normalized ranks of inferred template counts within each repertoire. In a later analysis, generation probabilities were computed with a VDJ recombination model fitted to out-of-frame rearrangements, and the resulting probabilities were checked against IGoR. In a later analysis, TCR-TCR, TCR-HLA and TCR-CMV co-occurrence was scored with hypergeometric tests, and a repertoire-size bias correction was applied to TCR pairs. In a later analysis, false discovery rates were estimated by permuting HLA or CMV assignments 20 times. In a later analysis, co-occurring TCRs were grouped with DBSCAN, and TCRdist sequence similarity was added when clustering was performed within HLA-allele-positive subsets. Repertoires with fewer than 30,000 or more than 120,000 public chains, plus five repertoires with anomalous nucleotide sharing, were excluded from co-occurrence clustering. What TCRdb holds here is the immuneACCESS table cut down to in-frame rearrangements. Part of the clones is not present; checked against another copy, under half of the missing clones reflect an unresolved V gene, and the others are unexplained. The DNA gave D and trimming, while V, J and clone size come from that table. The sample table lists about 36,000 clones, almost 70% of them with a count of one. Under 8% of the sample belongs to the ten largest clones.

V and J are trimmed by 5 bases and 5 bases, and the gene matches miss 6 bases of the junction. Counted from cysteine to phenylalanine, this CDR3 has 14 amino acids. Only the CDR3 part of the read is kept: 42 bases, read in frame from the first base. CDR1 MNHEY and CDR2 SVGAGI were looked up in the germline V gene. What the study reported, not specific to this receptor: According to a later analysis, most CMV-associated TCR beta chains appeared to be HLA-restricted, and the HLA associations seemed to be driven largely by CMV exposure. An earlier analysis of around 540 of the donors showed that most TCR beta V segments appeared in productive rearrangements either about 90% or about 30% of the time, which broadly matched IMGT annotations. A later analysis associated about 17,000 TCR beta sequences with specific HLA alleles at a false discovery rate of 0.05. In a later genetic analysis, a missense DCLRE1C variant was associated with V-gene and J-gene trimming of TCR beta chains, and the association was replicated in an independent cohort. The 87-base-pair reads could not distinguish some IMGT-functional V segments, including TRBV6-2 and TRBV6-3, so those segments were excluded. A later analysis found that HLA-associated TCR beta chains were more clonally expanded and had lower generation probabilities than equally common non-associated chains. Strong co-occurrence of HLA alleles, especially DR and DQ, made assigning TCR associations to individual alleles difficult. A few of the identified cytomegalovirus-associated TCR beta chains were confirmed in vitro to be specific for cytomegalovirus antigens. The classifier was reported to diagnose cytomegalovirus status with high specificity and sensitivity in both the original cohort and the validation cohort. A further reported finding was that TCR beta sequences accurately predicted the HLA-A and HLA-B alleles for most subjects in the first cohort. A group of highly shared sequence variants was considered likely to be a technical artifact of the sequencing pipeline. This cohort had only TCR beta chains sequenced, and the lack of alpha or paired-chain data limited which features could be detected. According to a later analysis, TCR association rates differed among HLA loci, with DRB1 alleles showing the most associated TCRs and HLA-C alleles showing the fewest. According to the authors, the approach could potentially be generalized to other disease states and immunological phenotypes. Correlated functional status among segregating V segments might reflect linkage disequilibrium, but an unknown experimental factor could not be ruled out. Presence/absence analyses assumed roughly uniform sequencing depth across donors, an assumption that may not hold. Most TCR sequences were seen in very few donors, while some public TCRs were found in many individuals. The earlier analysis of 587 of the donors excluded around 17 rarely observed V segments, including chromosome 9 orphons, because counts were too low. A later analysis reported that several top co-occurrence clusters appeared linked to parvovirus B19, influenza, CMV and Epstein-Barr virus. A total of about 180 TCR beta chains were listed by the study as associated with cytomegalovirus. For the cohort, immune exposure information was limited to CMV serostatus. Because some donors lacked HLA typing at each locus, the association tests relied only on the typed subset. Compared with the approximately 600-donor mean, donors in an Asian-associated ancestry cluster had fewer N-insertions in productive TCRs, according to a later genetic analysis.

Comments on this clone: Its target antigen remains unknown. Per-base qualities were not stored, and no clone one base away is much larger.

The cohort was made up of 650 to 700 healthy bone marrow donors. At the time of sampling, all cohort members were nominally healthy, though unrecorded immune exposures were likely present. The donor tested CMV seronegative and was one of the 352 seronegative cohort members. A peripheral blood sample was provided by each donor, and peripheral blood mononuclear cells were used for TCR beta sequencing. Genomic DNA extraction from the blood cell samples was performed with the Qiagen DNeasy Blood Extraction Kit. The rearrangement combines TRBV6-5 with TRBJ2-1; 7 bases in the junction line up with TRBD2. The source material was PBMCs. The sequence derives from a young man in good health and CMV-seronegative. The DNA reads as follows: TGTGCCAGCAGTGACCTACTAGCGAACAATGAGCAGTTCTTC. Its product reads: CASSDLLANNEQFF.